This TCR beta chain derives from a study of T cell responses to AZD1222 COVID-19 vaccine. Study-level background: Pooling of second doses given at about 4 or about 12 weeks was done. Study findings and constraints: Seropositive AZD1222 recipients at baseline numbered only 5 to 7. Repertoires were sampled only after the peak T cell response. In a largely white British group with more females than males, clonal diversity was possibly underestimated.

As to this clone: What it binds is unknown.

Sequenced by immunoSEQ multiplex PCR; TCRdb stores in-frame clones only, minus some. The sample has more than 100,000 clones, more than 75% seen once. Trimming took 4 bases from V and 4 from J; bases not matched to a gene: 7. CDR3 length: 14 amino acids. The germline V gene has CDR1 SQVTM and CDR2 ANQGSEA. This clonotype was obtained from an adult in good health. The material sequenced was peripheral blood, taken on day 0 of AZD1222 vaccination. The genes are TRBV29-1 and TRBJ2-5; TRBD1 matches at 9 bases. CDR3 sequence: CSVGGTGTGETQYF. The CDR3 coding sequence is TGCAGCGTTGGGGGGACAGGGACAGGAGAGACCCAGTACTTC. The full variable domain, in which reference TRBV29-1 and TRBJ2-5 provide the parts outside the CDR3, is SAVISQKPSRDICQRGTSLTIQCQVDSQVTMMFWYRQQPGQSLTLIATANQGSEATYESGFVIDKFPISRPNLTFSTLTVSNMSPEDSSIYLCSVGGTGTGETQYFGPGTRLLVL.